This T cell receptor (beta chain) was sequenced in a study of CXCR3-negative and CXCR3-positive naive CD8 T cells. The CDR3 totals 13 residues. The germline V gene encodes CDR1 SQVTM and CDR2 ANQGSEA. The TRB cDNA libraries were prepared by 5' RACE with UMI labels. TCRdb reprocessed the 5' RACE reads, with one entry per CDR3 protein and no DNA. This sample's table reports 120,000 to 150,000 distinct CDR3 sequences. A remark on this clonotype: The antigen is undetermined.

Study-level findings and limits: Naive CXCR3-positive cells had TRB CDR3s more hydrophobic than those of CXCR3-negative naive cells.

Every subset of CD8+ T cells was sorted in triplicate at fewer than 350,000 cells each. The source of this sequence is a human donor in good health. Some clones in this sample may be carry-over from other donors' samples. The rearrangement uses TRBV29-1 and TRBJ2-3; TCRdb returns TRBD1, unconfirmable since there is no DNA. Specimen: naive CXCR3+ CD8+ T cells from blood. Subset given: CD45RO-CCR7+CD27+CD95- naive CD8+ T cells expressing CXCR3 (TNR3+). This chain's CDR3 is CSVPGTYTDTQYF.